This is a list of T cell receptor beta chains from one sample in a study of shared clonotypes between healthy human individuals. Sequencing used immunoSEQ multiplex PCR; TCRdb keeps in-frame clones, though not all of them. Of approximately 1.9 million clones in the sample, around 93% were seen once. What was sequenced was naive CD8+ T cells from PBMCs. These receptors were obtained from a man aged 18 to 29 in good health. Some clones in this sample may be carry-over from other donors' samples. The CDR3 runs from the conserved cysteine through the conserved F or W. The order of the fields is J gene, V gene, clone size, D gene, CDR3 protein, CDR3 DNA. The D gene is left open where the match is weak. Rows may omit the clone size; those that give it use once, few, many or a size class.

TRBJ2-7	TRBV5-4	NA	NA	CASSFSFLIGDEQYF	TGTGCCAGCAGCTTTTCGTTCCTCATTGGGGACGAGCAGTACTTC
TRBJ1-1	TRBV2	NA	NA	CASSEALVPLTEAFF	TGTGCCAGCAGTGAAGCGCTTGTACCGCTCACTGAAGCTTTCTTT
TRBJ2-1	TRBV9	NA	NA	CASSVGSRVTSSYNEQFF	TGTGCCAGCAGCGTAGGCTCTCGGGTGACGAGCTCCTACAATGAGCAGTTCTTC
TRBJ2-5	TRBV7-9	NA	NA	CASSFSSIQETQYF	TGTGCCAGCAGCTTCAGTAGCATTCAAGAGACCCAGTACTTC
TRBJ2-1	TRBV30	once	TRBD1	CAWSTGTGLHNEQFF	TGTGCCTGGAGTACCGGGACAGGGTTACACAATGAGCAGTTCTTC
TRBJ2-3	TRBV28	NA	NA	CASSLIGVTDTQYF	TGTGCCAGCAGTTTAATAGGGGTCACAGATACGCAGTATTTT
TRBJ2-3	TRBV27	NA	NA	CASSLAGNTDTQYF	TGTGCCAGCAGTTTGGCGGGCAACACAGATACGCAGTATTTT
TRBJ2-2	TRBV7-7	NA	NA	CASSSSLGSGELFF	TGTGCCAGCAGCTCCTCCTTGGGCTCCGGGGAGCTGTTTTTT
TRBJ1-2	TRBV9	NA	NA	CASSVAPANYGYTF	TGTGCCAGCAGCGTAGCTCCGGCGAACTATGGCTACACCTTC
TRBJ2-6	TRBV19	NA	TRBD1	CASSLGQGSGANVLTF	TGTGCCAGTAGTCTCGGACAGGGGTCTGGGGCCAACGTCCTGACTTTC
TRBJ1-5	TRBV6-5	NA	NA	CASSHAVGQPQHF	TGTGCCAGCAGCCACGCGGTTGGGCAGCCCCAGCATTTT
TRBJ1-5	TRBV7-8	NA	NA	CASSSGWPSNQPQHF	TGTGCCAGCAGCTCGGGATGGCCTAGCAATCAGCCCCAGCATTTT
TRBJ2-1	TRBV7-9	NA	TRBD2	CASSASSGRPYNEQFF	TGTGCCAGCAGCGCCTCTAGCGGGAGACCCTACAATGAGCAGTTCTTC
TRBJ1-5	TRBV7-9	NA	NA	CASSQGTDSNQPQHF	TGTGCCAGCAGCCAAGGGACCGATAGCAATCAGCCCCAGCATTTT
TRBJ2-7	TRBV6-1	once	NA	CASSVAPPREQYF	TGTGCCAGCAGCGTAGCCCCCCCTCGGGAGCAGTACTTC
TRBJ2-7	TRBV4-1	NA	TRBD1	CASSLHLGQGAGEQYF	TGCGCCAGCAGCCTCCATCTGGGACAGGGGGCCGGAGAGCAGTACTTC
TRBJ2-3	TRBV6-1	NA	NA	CASNRGVGTDTQYF	TGTGCCAGCAATCGTGGGGTAGGAACAGATACGCAGTATTTT
TRBJ2-5	TRBV7-2	NA	NA	CASSLRPGRTQETQYF	TGTGCCAGCAGCTTACGCCCGGGACGGACCCAAGAGACCCAGTACTTC
TRBJ2-7	TRBV7-9	NA	NA	CASSSQGSLPYEQYF	TGTGCCAGCAGCTCCCAGGGGTCGTTACCCTACGAGCAGTACTTC
TRBJ1-2	TRBV19	once	TRBD1	CASSSTDREYGYTF	TGTGCCAGTAGTTCGACGGACAGGGAGTATGGCTACACCTTC
TRBJ2-7	TRBV19	NA	NA	CASSTRREDRAVYEQYF	TGTGCCAGTAGCACTAGGCGGGAGGACAGGGCGGTGTACGAGCAGTACTTC
TRBJ1-2	TRBV19	NA	TRBD1	CASSLEGALYGYTF	TGTGCCAGTAGCCTTGAGGGGGCATTATATGGCTACACCTTC
TRBJ2-2	TRBV28	NA	TRBD1	CASSPHPQGTGELFF	TGTGCCAGCAGTCCCCACCCACAGGGGACCGGGGAGCTGTTTTTT
TRBJ2-1	TRBV19	NA	TRBD2	CASSGPGLASYNEQFF	TGTGCCAGTAGTGGCCCGGGACTAGCCTCCTACAATGAGCAGTTCTTC
TRBJ1-5	TRBV28	NA	TRBD1	CASGGVRTGQPQHF	TGTGCCAGTGGGGGGGTAAGGACAGGTCAGCCCCAGCATTTT
TRBJ2-5	TRBV19	NA	TRBD2	CASSILGAGTQETQYF	TGTGCCAGTAGTATTTTGGGAGCGGGGACTCAAGAGACCCAGTACTTC
TRBJ2-7	TRBV11-2	NA	NA	CASSLGRRYEQYF	TGTGCCAGCAGCTTAGGAAGAAGGTACGAGCAGTACTTC
TRBJ2-1	TRBV11-3	NA	TRBD2	CASSFLSGNNEQFF	TGTGCCAGCAGCTTCCTAAGCGGGAACAATGAGCAGTTCTTC
TRBJ1-2	TRBV9	NA	NA	CASSESPGNSGYTF	TGTGCCAGCAGCGAAAGTCCAGGGAATTCTGGCTACACCTTC
TRBJ1-1	TRBV19	NA	NA	CASSIGPGHHTEAFF	TGTGCCAGTAGTATCGGCCCCGGGCATCACACTGAAGCTTTCTTT
TRBJ2-5	TRBV19	NA	NA	CASSTSLTQETQYF	TGTGCCAGTAGCACTAGCCTGACCCAAGAGACCCAGTACTTC
TRBJ1-5	TRBV19	NA	TRBD1	CASSPTGASNQPQHF	TGTGCCAGTAGCCCGACAGGGGCCAGCAATCAGCCCCAGCATTTT
TRBJ1-2	TRBV19	NA	NA	CAIDGLYGYTF	TGTGCCATCGACGGACTCTATGGCTACACCTTC
TRBJ1-5	TRBV9	NA	NA	CASSVGGQGQPQHF	TGTGCCAGCAGCGTAGGAGGGCAGGGCCAGCCCCAGCATTTT
TRBJ2-2	TRBV29-1	NA	NA	CSVGNPPGELFF	TGCAGCGTTGGCAACCCCCCCGGGGAGCTGTTTTTT
TRBJ2-1	TRBV27	NA	TRBD2	CASSFSPSGTNEQFF	TGTGCCAGCAGTTTCTCCCCAAGCGGGACGAATGAGCAGTTCTTC
TRBJ2-1	TRBV6-5	NA	TRBD2	CASSESGSSYNEQFF	TGTGCCAGCAGCGAAAGCGGGAGCTCCTACAATGAGCAGTTCTTC
TRBJ2-3	TRBV30	many	TRBD2	CAWRVVGGSEDTQYF	TGTGCCTGGAGGGTGGTGGGCGGGAGTGAGGATACGCAGTATTTT
TRBJ2-7	TRBV27	NA	TRBD2	CASGALAGGPYEQYF	TGTGCCAGCGGAGCACTAGCGGGAGGGCCATACGAGCAGTACTTC
TRBJ2-1	TRBV19	NA	TRBD2	CASSIGSGRPEQFF	TGTGCCAGTAGTATAGGGAGCGGGAGGCCTGAGCAGTTCTTC
TRBJ1-5	TRBV7-9	NA	NA	CASRTDTIHF	TGTGCCAGCAGGACGGATACGATCCATTTT
TRBJ2-7	TRBV28	NA	TRBD2	CASSSGLAGVLEQYF	TGTGCCAGCAGCTCAGGACTAGCGGGAGTCCTCGAGCAGTACTTC
TRBJ1-5	TRBV27	once	NA	CASSQRGNQPQHF	TGTGCCAGCAGTCAAAGGGGCAATCAGCCCCAGCATTTT
TRBJ1-4	TRBV2	NA	NA	CASSPTEDEKLFF	TGTGCCAGCAGCCCGACAGAGGATGAAAAACTGTTTTTT
TRBJ2-3	TRBV21-1	NA	NA	CASSNSKDNGTDTQYF	TGTGCCAGCAGCAACAGTAAGGACAACGGCACAGATACGCAGTATTTT
TRBJ2-7	TRBV27	NA	NA	CASSSIDRDPGREQYF	TGTGCCAGCAGTTCCATCGACAGGGATCCGGGGAGGGAGCAGTACTTC
TRBJ2-1	TRBV27	NA	TRBD2	CASSLAGAFDEQFF	TGTGCCAGCAGTTTAGCGGGAGCATTCGATGAGCAGTTCTTC
TRBJ2-7	TRBV27	NA	NA	CASSFVGASYEQYF	TGTGCCAGCAGTTTCGTGGGGGCCTCCTACGAGCAGTACTTC
TRBJ1-6	TRBV30	NA	NA	CAWRGSYNSPLHF	TGTGCCTGGAGGGGTTCCTATAATTCACCCCTCCACTTT
TRBJ1-4	TRBV7-6	NA	NA	CASSPRGEEKLFF	TGTGCCAGCAGCCCCCGCGGGGAGGAAAAACTGTTTTTT
TRBJ2-7	TRBV19	NA	NA	CASSIGLRGIQTSSYEQYF	TGTGCCAGTAGTATCGGGTTGAGGGGTATTCAAACGAGCTCCTACGAGCAGTACTTC
TRBJ1-1	TRBV12-5	NA	NA	CASGLVPGERGGTEAFF	TGTGCTAGTGGTTTGGTACCCGGGGAGCGGGGAGGCACTGAAGCTTTCTTT
TRBJ2-1	TRBV9	NA	TRBD2	CASSVGLTSGGEQFF	TGTGCCAGCAGCGTAGGGTTGACTAGCGGAGGTGAGCAGTTCTTC